A selection of T cell receptor beta chains follows, all from one sample in a study of kidney transplant recipient with SARS-CoV-2 infection. TCRdb re-called the reads through MiXCR, storing one row per CDR3 protein. Found here are 250,000 or so distinct CDR3 sequences, about 30% of them singletons; the top ten hold 6% to 8.5%. The specimen comprised a blood sample, sampled at baseline and around day 120 from a kidney transplant recipient. The receptor source for this set is a young adult male patient who had COVID-19 and was a kidney transplant recipient. Some of these T cells may belong to the graft donor. Both conserved end residues are part of each CDR3. D genes are given only for firm matches. Clone size, where shown, is once, few, many, or a class for clones that have expanded.

d_gene	v_gene	abundance	j_gene	CDR3aa	CDR3nt
TRBD2	TRBV6-5	many	TRBJ2-1	CASRLAGDFNEQFF	TGTGCCAGCAGACTAGCGGGGGACTTCAATGAGCAGTTCTTC
NA	TRBV23-1	many	TRBJ1-2	CASSIRRLRRKTYGYTF	TGCGCCAGCAGTATCCGACGGCTACGCAGAAAGACCTATGGCTACACCTTC
NA	TRBV7-2	many	TRBJ1-4	CASSYQGIQEKLFF	TGTGCCAGCAGCTATCAGGGGATTCAAGAAAAACTGTTTTTT
TRBD2	TRBV11-1	NA	TRBJ2-1	CASSGGTSGRGEQFF	TGTGCCAGCAGCGGGGGGACTAGCGGGAGAGGAGAGCAGTTCTTC
NA	TRBV11-2	many	TRBJ1-6	CASSFWSSYNSPLHF	TGTGCCAGCAGCTTTTGGAGCTCCTATAATTCACCCCTCCACTTT
TRBD2	TRBV20-1	few	TRBJ2-1	CSAARGVAGYNEQFF	TGCAGTGCTGCCCGTGGGGTAGCGGGGTACAATGAGCAGTTCTTC
TRBD1	TRBV4-1	many	TRBJ1-1	CASSPGKGQGANTEAFF	TGCGCCAGCAGCCCAGGAAAAGGACAGGGGGCGAACACTGAAGCTTTCTTT
NA	TRBV3-1	many	TRBJ1-2	CASSNGDTLRKTYGYTF	TGTGCCAGCAGCAACGGTGACACCCTTCGAAAGACCTATGGCTACACCTTC
NA	TRBV3-1	many	TRBJ1-2	CASSDDLTLRKTYGYTF	TGTGCCAGCAGCGACGACCTCACCCTTCGAAAGACCTATGGCTACACCTTC
NA	TRBV20-1	many	TRBJ1-4	CSAPRGYEKLFF	TGCAGTGCGCCCCGGGGCTATGAAAAACTGTTTTTT
TRBD2	TRBV20-1	NA	TRBJ2-3	CSASIRGGDADTQYF	TGCAGTGCTAGTATTCGCGGGGGGGACGCAGATACGCAGTATTTT
NA	TRBV7-6	many	TRBJ1-2	CASSIDVESTYGYTF	TGTGCCAGCAGCATAGATGTTGAATCTACCTATGGCTACACCTTC
NA	TRBV2	NA	TRBJ2-5	CARKDSTQETQYF	TGTGCCAGAAAGGACAGCACCCAAGAGACCCAGTACTTC
TRBD1	TRBV7-2	many	TRBJ2-2	CASSLGFGQGLTGELFF	TGTGCCAGCAGCTTAGGTTTCGGACAGGGGCTCACCGGGGAGCTGTTTTTT
TRBD1	TRBV6-2/TRBV6-3	many	TRBJ2-1	CASRIRGLPYNEQFF	TGTGCCAGCAGGATCAGGGGGCTCCCCTACAATGAGCAGTTCTTC
NA	TRBV19	many	TRBJ2-1	CASTRDGYNEQFF	TGTGCCAGTACTAGGGACGGGTACAATGAGCAGTTCTTC
NA	TRBV10-3	NA	TRBJ1-5	CATSTGGQQPRHF	TGTGCCACCTCGACAGGAGGTCAGCAGCCCCGGCATTTT
NA	TRBV12-3/TRBV12-4	many	TRBJ1-2	CASSLGNSFRKTYGYTF	TGTGCCAGCAGTTTGGGTAACAGCTTCCGAAAGACCTATGGCTACACCTTC
NA	TRBV6-2/TRBV6-3	many	TRBJ1-5	CASSYSSQGNQPQHF	TGTGCCAGCAGTTACTCGTCGCAGGGCAATCAGCCCCAGCATTTT
NA	TRBV9	many	TRBJ1-6	CASSVGGGSSYNSPLHF	TGTGCCAGCAGCGTAGGAGGCGGTAGCTCCTATAATTCACCCCTCCACTTT
NA	TRBV19	many	TRBJ1-2	CASSEVKTNRKTYGYTF	TGTGCCAGTAGTGAGGTTAAGACAAATCGAAAGACCTATGGCTACACCTTC
NA	TRBV12-3/TRBV12-4	many	TRBJ1-2	CASSLKTSFRKTYGYTF	TGTGCCAGCAGTTTGAAGACCAGCTTCCGAAAGACCTATGGCTACACCTTC
NA	TRBV7-8	many	TRBJ1-5	CASSPRGAGNQPQHF	TGTGCCAGCAGTCCCCGGGGGGCTGGCAATCAGCCCCAGCATTTT
TRBD2	TRBV28	many	TRBJ2-7	CASSFHLAGLSYEQYF	TGTGCCAGCAGTTTCCATCTAGCGGGATTATCCTACGAGCAGTACTTC
TRBD2	TRBV5-4	NA	TRBJ2-3	CASSLSGLGESDTQYF	TGTGCCAGCAGCTTATCCGGACTAGGAGAATCAGATACGCAGTATTTT
NA	TRBV4-1	many	TRBJ1-3	CASSQERTVYSGNTIYF	TGCGCCAGCAGCCAAGAACGGACAGTGTACTCTGGAAACACCATATATTTT
NA	TRBV7-6	many	TRBJ1-2	CASSYTDESRKTYGYTF	TGTGCCAGCAGCTACACTGATGAATCTCGAAAGACCTATGGCTACACCTTC
NA	TRBV18	many	TRBJ2-1	CASSPGLVRQGYNEQFF	TGTGCCAGCTCACCAGGTCTGGTTCGGCAGGGATACAATGAGCAGTTCTTC
NA	TRBV19	NA	TRBJ2-2	CASSIGTTGELFF	TGTGCCAGTAGTATAGGGACCACCGGGGAGCTGTTTTTT
NA	TRBV7-2	few	TRBJ2-1	CASSLDAGDNEQFF	TGTGCCAGCAGCTTAGATGCAGGGGACAATGAGCAGTTCTTC
NA	TRBV7-3	many	TRBJ2-2	CASSLVQTTGELFF	TGTGCCAGCAGCTTAGTACAGACCACCGGGGAGCTGTTTTTT